This T cell receptor (beta chain) originates from a study of cytomegalovirus exposure and HLA in healthy donors. The PCR employed 60 Vbeta primers together with 13 Jbeta primers. This table comes from immunoSEQ multiplex PCR, and its TCRdb copy is limited to in-frame clones, with some not included. The table has about 160,000 clones, roughly 80% seen once. Source material: PBMCs. This clonotype was sampled from a woman younger than 35 in good health and CMV-seronegative.

This CDR3 is CASSQEAASGLGEQYF. CDR3 nucleotide sequence: TGCGCCAGCAGCCAAGAGGCCGCTAGCGGCTTGGGCGAGCAGTACTTC. This chain uses TRBV4-3 with TRBJ2-7; 7 nucleotides agree with TRBD2. V was clipped by 0 bases and J by 6 bases; unmatched bases: 11. The CDR3 runs 16 residues. Germline CDR1 is LGHNA and CDR2 is YSLEER.